One TCR beta chain is described in this entry. Its antigen is not identified. These data originate in a study of graft-versus-host responses after intestinal transplantation. Overall study: Each patient got anti-thymocyte globulin induction, then tacrolimus and steroids for roughly 3 years.

Looked up from germline, CDR1 is LNHNV and CDR2 is YYDKDF (reference sequence). The length of the CDR3 is 16 residues. J gave up 1 base and V 4 bases, and 8 bases lay outside the gene matches. Findings and caveats of the study: Recipient marrow showed GvH clones, some seen first in ileum or blood.

Data came from immunoSEQ multiplex PCR; TCRdb stores just in-frame clones and leaves some out. The table lists under 95,000 clones, 89% of them singletons. This sequence joins TRBV15 and TRBJ2-3; 7 nucleotides line up with TRBD2. This specimen was unstimulated CD8+ T cells sorted from spleen or lymph node cells, taken before intestinal transplant. The TCR was taken from a human donor who received an intestinal transplant. DNA for the CDR3: TGTGCCACCAGCACCCGCCGGGGGGAAGGCACAGATACGCAGTATTTT. This codes for CATSTRRGEGTDTQYF.